This TCR beta chain was identified in a study of blood T cell repertoires in COVID-19. Study as a whole: From T cells, B-cell-depleted T cells, or PBMCs came the material, which was cDNA or gDNA.

This clone was seen once. Original methodology: Amplification with reference gene primers provided the estimates of nucleated cell counts. Sequencing used immunoSEQ multiplex PCR; TCRdb keeps in-frame clones, though not all of them. From that table come the V and J calls and clone size; the DNA was used to work out D and trimming. The sample lists approximately 220,000 clones, roughly 86% occurring once. The specimen sequenced was peripheral blood. The receptor was derived from a man aged 60 to 75 with acute or convalescent COVID-19.

CDR3 amino acids: CASIQTGGAGNTIYF. The CDR3 DNA reads as TGTGCCAGCATCCAGACAGGGGGCGCCGGAAACACCATATATTTT. The gene calls are TRBV6-6 and TRBJ1-3; 10 bases match TRBD1. Germline CDR1 and CDR2: MNHNY and SVGAGI (reference sequence). Trimming took 7 bases from V and 4 from J; bases not matched to a gene: 7. CDR3 length: 15 residues.